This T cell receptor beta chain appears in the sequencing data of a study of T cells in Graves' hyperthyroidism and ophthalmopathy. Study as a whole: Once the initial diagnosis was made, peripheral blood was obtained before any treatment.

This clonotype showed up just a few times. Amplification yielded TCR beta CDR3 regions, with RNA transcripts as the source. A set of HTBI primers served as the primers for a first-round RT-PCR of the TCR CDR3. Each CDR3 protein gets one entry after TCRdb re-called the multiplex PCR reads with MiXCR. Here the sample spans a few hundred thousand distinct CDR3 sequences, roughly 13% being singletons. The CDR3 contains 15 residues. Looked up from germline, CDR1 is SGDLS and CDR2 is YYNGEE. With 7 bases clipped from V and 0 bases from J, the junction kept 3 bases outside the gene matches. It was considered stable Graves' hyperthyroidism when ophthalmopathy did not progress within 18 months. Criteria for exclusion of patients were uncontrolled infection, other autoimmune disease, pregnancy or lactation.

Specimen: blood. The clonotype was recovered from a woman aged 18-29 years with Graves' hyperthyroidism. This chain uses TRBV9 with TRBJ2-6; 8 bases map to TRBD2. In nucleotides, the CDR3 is TGTGCCAGCCGGGGGGGAAGCTCTGGGGCCAACGTCCTGACTTTC. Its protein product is CASRGGSSGANVLTF.